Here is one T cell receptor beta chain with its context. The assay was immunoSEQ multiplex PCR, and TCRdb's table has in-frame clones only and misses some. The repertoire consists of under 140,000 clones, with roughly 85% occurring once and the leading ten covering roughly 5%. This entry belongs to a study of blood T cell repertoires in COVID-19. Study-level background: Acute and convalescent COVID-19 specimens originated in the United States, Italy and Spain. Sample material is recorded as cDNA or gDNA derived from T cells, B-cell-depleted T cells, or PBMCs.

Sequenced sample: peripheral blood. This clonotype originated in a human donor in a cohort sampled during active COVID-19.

DNA of the CDR3: TGTGCCACCAGCAGAGATAGAGGCAGGGGATCGAACACCGGGGAGCTGTTTTTT. Translating gives CATSRDRGRGSNTGELFF. The rearrangement uses TRBV15 and TRBJ2-2, with a tentative D call TRBD1 (6 bases). CDR1 is LNHNV, CDR2 YYDKDF, per germline (reference sequence). This CDR3 contains 18 residues. Trimming cost V 0 bases and J 0 bases, with 14 bases left between them.